A selection of T cell receptor beta chains follows, all from one sample in a study of blood T cell repertoires in COVID-19. The method was immunoSEQ multiplex PCR; TCRdb's version includes in-frame clones alone and lacks a portion of them. The repertoire holds some 69,000 clones, with 75% to 90% as singletons. The sequencing sample was made of peripheral blood. These TCRs come from a woman between 45 and 60 years old with active COVID-19. CDR3s include the opening cysteine and the closing phenylalanine or tryptophan. The order of the fields is V gene, D gene, clone size, J gene, CDR3 protein, CDR3 DNA. A D gene is named only where the DNA matches it firmly. Size tells how often a clone was seen (once, few, many) or the class of an expanded clone, and some rows leave it out.

TRBV7-7	.	.	TRBJ2-1	CASSSLEGRLSEQFF	TGTGCTAGCAGCTCTCTGGAGGGCCGTCTCTCTGAGCAGTTCTTC
TRBV5-1	.	.	TRBJ1-2	CASSLGPDCWQVGYTF	TGCGCCAGCAGCTTGGGCCCGGACTGCTGGCAAGTCGGCTACACCTTC
TRBV7-2	.	.	TRBJ2-4	CASSLALQRSNIQYF	TGTGCCAGCAGCTTAGCCTTACAGAGATCGAACATTCAGTACTTC
TRBV3-1/TRBV3-2	TRBD2	few	TRBJ2-1	CASSLGLANDEQFF	TGTGCCAGCAGCCTTGGACTAGCAAACGATGAGCAGTTCTTC
TRBV7-3	.	.	TRBJ2-3	CASSLGGRGTDTQYF	TGTGCCAGCAGCTTAGGGGGGAGAGGCACAGATACGCAGTATTTT
TRBV27	.	.	TRBJ1-1	CASSLQTGPWGTEAFF	TGTGCCAGCAGTTTACAGACAGGCCCTTGGGGGACTGAAGCTTTCTTT
TRBV9	.	once	TRBJ1-4	CASSDTGNEKLFF	TGTGCCAGCAGCGACACAGGCAATGAAAAACTGTTTTTT
TRBV15	TRBD1	many	TRBJ1-6	CATSRDRQGAAPLHF	TGTGCCACCAGCAGAGACCGACAGGGGGCTGCACCCCTCCACTTT
TRBV30	.	.	TRBJ2-1	CAGPSSALYNEQFF	TGTGCCGGCCCTTCTAGCGCCCTTTACAATGAGCAGTTCTTC
TRBV3-1/TRBV3-2	.	.	TRBJ1-6	CASSFLTRGLGSPLHF	TGTGCCAGCAGCTTCCTCACCCGGGGGTTGGGTTCACCCCTCCACTTT
TRBV11-2	.	.	TRBJ1-3	CASSFAGISGNTIYF	TGTGCCAGCAGCTTCGCAGGCATCTCTGGAAACACCATATATTTT
TRBV29-1	.	few	TRBJ1-1	CSVGEGGGFAEAFF	TGCAGCGTTGGGGAGGGGGGCGGTTTCGCTGAAGCTTTCTTT
TRBV11-2	.	.	TRBJ2-2	CASSSGVSGAGELFF	TGTGCCAGCAGCTCAGGAGTCTCCGGGGCCGGGGAGCTGTTTTTT
TRBV11-2	TRBD2	.	TRBJ2-7	CASSLERENLAGVEQYF	TGTGCCAGCAGCTTAGAGCGAGAAAATCTAGCGGGAGTCGAGCAGTACTTC
TRBV15	.	.	TRBJ1-2	CATSSGTSGYTF	TGTGCCACCAGCAGCGGGACAAGTGGCTACACCTTC
TRBV5-5	.	.	TRBJ1-6	CASSLGGPQGNSPLHF	TGTGCCAGCAGCTTAGGAGGGCCGCAGGGAAATTCACCCCTCCACTTT
TRBV12-3/TRBV12-4	.	.	TRBJ1-1	CASSARSGTEAFF	TGTGCCAGCAGTGCCCGCAGTGGCACTGAAGCTTTCTTT
TRBV3-1/TRBV3-2	.	.	TRBJ1-3	CASSQQGSGNTIYF	TGTGCCAGCAGCCAACAGGGATCTGGAAACACCATATATTTT
TRBV2	.	.	TRBJ1-5	CASSASRGGGNQPQHF	TGTGCCAGCAGTGCCAGTCGAGGAGGGGGCAATCAGCCCCAGCATTTT
TRBV5-1	TRBD2	.	TRBJ2-5	CASSPASFGRRGQETQYF	TGCGCCAGCAGCCCCGCTTCGTTCGGGAGGAGGGGCCAAGAGACCCAGTACTTC
TRBV12-3/TRBV12-4	.	.	TRBJ2-2	CASGRSGELFF	TGTGCCAGTGGTCGGAGCGGGGAGCTGTTTTTT
TRBV11-1	TRBD2	.	TRBJ2-1	CASSLIAGGPGDEQFF	TGTGCCAGCAGCTTGATAGCGGGAGGGCCAGGGGATGAGCAGTTCTTC
TRBV9	.	.	TRBJ1-4	CASSVVSGNNEKLFF	TGTGCCAGCAGCGTAGTTTCGGGGAATAATGAAAAACTGTTTTTT
TRBV6-1	TRBD1	.	TRBJ2-7	CASSDSYRGYEQYF	TGTGCCAGCAGTGATTCTTACAGGGGCTACGAGCAGTACTTC
TRBV11-1	TRBD1	once	TRBJ1-1	CASSLPTGGITEAFF	TGTGCCAGCAGCTTACCGACAGGGGGCATTACTGAAGCTTTCTTT
TRBV6-6	TRBD2	.	TRBJ2-1	CASTDLAGDYNEQFF	TGTGCCAGCACCGATCTAGCGGGGGACTACAATGAGCAGTTCTTC
TRBV4-2	.	.	TRBJ1-1	CASSQLDRSTEAFF	TGTGCCAGCAGCCAACTTGACAGAAGCACTGAAGCTTTCTTT
TRBV5-1	TRBD1	.	TRBJ2-7	CASSSAPQGAGYEQYF	TGCGCCAGCAGCTCGGCCCCCCAGGGGGCAGGTTACGAGCAGTACTTC
TRBV10-1	TRBD2	.	TRBJ2-1	CASSESSLAGGRHNEQFF	TGCGCCAGCAGTGAGTCGTCACTAGCGGGAGGACGACACAATGAGCAGTTCTTC
TRBV9	TRBD2	.	TRBJ2-7	CASSVAGTSNYEQYF	TGTGCCAGCAGCGTAGCTGGGACTAGTAACTACGAGCAGTACTTC
TRBV5-1	TRBD2	.	TRBJ2-5	CASIPAGEGVETQYF	TGCGCCAGCATACCCGCGGGGGAGGGCGTTGAGACCCAGTACTTC
TRBV11-2	TRBD1	.	TRBJ1-1	CASSLGQGSTEAFF	TGTGCCAGCAGCTTAGGACAGGGAAGCACTGAAGCTTTCTTT
TRBV11-2	TRBD1	once	TRBJ2-1	CASSSLGTGGNEQFF	TGTGCCAGCAGCTCACTGGGGACAGGAGGGAATGAGCAGTTCTTC
TRBV5-6	.	.	TRBJ1-2	CASSLSPGTYGYTF	TGTGCCAGCAGCCTGTCCCCCGGGACTTATGGCTACACCTTC
TRBV7-9	TRBD1	.	TRBJ1-3	CASSVRDREDRRNTIYF	TGTGCCAGCAGCGTAAGGGACAGGGAAGATAGACGAAACACCATATATTTT
TRBV4-1	TRBD2	.	TRBJ2-5	CASSPGLGLQETQYF	TGCGCCAGCAGCCCGGGACTAGGCCTTCAAGAGACCCAGTACTTC
TRBV9	.	.	TRBJ1-4	CASSVGDWTEKLFF	TGTGCCAGCAGCGTAGGGGACTGGACGGAAAAACTGTTTTTT
TRBV9	TRBD1	.	TRBJ2-3	CASSPQLDRGRDTQYF	TGTGCCAGCAGCCCTCAACTGGACAGGGGGAGGGATACGCAGTATTTT
TRBV29-1	TRBD1	.	TRBJ2-2	CSVRPGTGGTGELFF	TGCAGCGTCAGACCCGGGACAGGGGGGACCGGGGAGCTGTTTTTT
TRBV6-5	TRBD2	.	TRBJ2-3	CASSLETSGIDTQYF	TGTGCCAGCAGTTTGGAGACTAGCGGTATCGATACGCAGTATTTT
TRBV7-3	TRBD1	.	TRBJ1-2	CASSSGQGGGYTF	TGTGCCAGCAGCTCCGGACAGGGAGGGGGCTACACCTTC
TRBV7-8	.	.	TRBJ2-1	CASSFSGFQANEQFF	TGTGCCAGCAGCTTCAGTGGGTTCCAGGCGAATGAGCAGTTCTTC
TRBV10-3	TRBD1	.	TRBJ1-5	CAISEPRTGLMSNQPQHF	TGTGCCATCAGTGAGCCGCGGACAGGGTTGATGAGCAATCAGCCCCAGCATTTT
TRBV24-1	.	.	TRBJ1-2	CATSDLVGYTF	TGTGCCACCAGTGACCTCGTTGGCTACACCTTC
TRBV6-4	.	once	TRBJ2-1	CASSDSVGGNNEQFF	TGTGCCAGCAGTGACTCGGTAGGCGGCAACAATGAGCAGTTCTTC
TRBV9	TRBD1	.	TRBJ1-1	CASSAGGGSLMNTEAFF	TGTGCCAGCAGCGCAGGGGGCGGCAGTTTAATGAACACTGAAGCTTTCTTT
TRBV6-1	.	.	TRBJ2-1	CASSEAPRTYNEQFF	TGTGCCAGCAGTGAAGCTCCCAGAACCTACAATGAGCAGTTCTTC
TRBV3-1/TRBV3-2	TRBD1	.	TRBJ1-1	CASSDPDRQNTEAFF	TGTGCCAGCAGCGATCCGGACAGGCAAAACACTGAAGCTTTCTTT
TRBV5-5	.	.	TRBJ1-2	CASSLEVTPDTF	TGTGCCAGCAGCTTGGAAGTTACCCCGGACACCTTC
TRBV5-1	TRBD2	few	TRBJ2-5	CASSWGLAGQETQYF	TGCGCCAGCAGTTGGGGACTAGCGGGACAAGAGACCCAGTACTTC
TRBV5-4	.	few	TRBJ2-3	CASSLSWGGTDTQYF	TGTGCCAGCAGCCTATCCTGGGGGGGCACAGATACGCAGTATTTT
TRBV7-2	.	.	TRBJ2-5	CASSLAGETQYF	TGTGCCAGCAGCTTAGCCGGTGAGACCCAGTACTTC
TRBV9	TRBD1	once	TRBJ1-2	CASSPSDRWGYGYTF	TGTGCCAGCAGCCCTTCGGACAGGTGGGGCTATGGCTACACCTTC
TRBV27	.	.	TRBJ2-2	CASSRRLGQLNTGELFF	TGTGCCAGCAGCAGACGGCTAGGACAACTGAACACCGGGGAGCTGTTTTTT
TRBV5-1	.	.	TRBJ1-2	CASSLYETGAPRYGYTF	TGCGCCAGCAGCTTGTATGAGACAGGCGCCCCTCGGTATGGCTACACCTTC
TRBV5-1	TRBD1	.	TRBJ1-5	CASSPGQGQPQHF	TGCGCCAGCAGCCCTGGACAGGGGCAGCCCCAGCATTTT
TRBV27	TRBD2	.	TRBJ2-1	CASSFGATSPSGRRNEQFF	TGTGCCAGCAGTTTTGGGGCGACGTCCCCTAGCGGGAGAAGAAATGAGCAGTTCTTC
TRBV21-1	.	few	TRBJ2-1	CASRPRGSETGEGSYNEQFF	TGTGCCAGCAGACCCAGGGGTTCCGAAACAGGGGAAGGCTCCTACAATGAGCAGTTCTTC
TRBV5-1	.	.	TRBJ2-5	CASSLLWAGYETQYF	TGCGCCAGCAGCTTGCTCTGGGCTGGTTATGAGACCCAGTACTTC